Below, 20 T cell receptor beta chains from the same sample are listed, as sequenced in a study of molecular identifiers for immune sequencing clone quantification (dated by TCRdb to 2017 to 2018). Receptor libraries were prepared by PCR. Sequenced on an Illumina HiSeq 4000. Using fastp at Q25 and MiXCR, TCRdb reprocessed the public reads and kept productive beta chains. Merged by CDR3 protein, the rows form single entries marked with the most common genes and DNA. Across this sample there are about 300,000 distinct CDR3 sequences, with about a fifth seen only once. Together, the top ten hold approximately 0.8% of the sample. Specimen: naive CD8+ T cells from blood, with Jurkat cell RNA spiked in. The cell subset or site label on this specimen signifies: FACS-sorted CD8+CD4-CCR7+CD45RA+ naive T cells. Every receptor here comes from a human donor in good health. Some libraries in this study had Jurkat cell RNA spiked in.

This clonotype has ten or more counts. The J gene is TRBJ1-1, the V gene TRBV28, with TRBD1 matching 9 bases. Unmatched junction bases numbered 5, after V lost 4 bases and J lost 5 bases. Germline V gene sequence: CDR1 MDHEN, CDR2 SYDVKM. This CDR3 is 14 amino acids long. The CDR3 here is CASSSFGQGTEAFF. DNA of the CDR3: TGTGCCAGCAGTTCCTTCGGACAGGGGACTGAAGCTTTCTTT.

This clonotype was counted ten times or more. The rearrangement joins TRBV5-5 to TRBJ2-3; TRBD2 might be the D (5 bases). The CDR3 runs to 15 residues. Germline CDR1 SGHKS, CDR2 YYEKEE (reference sequence). V shed 3 bases and J shed 0 bases, with 11 bases lying between them. The CDR3 DNA sequence: TGTGCCAGCAGCTGGGAGCGAAGCAGCACAGATACGCAGTATTTT. It yields the protein CASSWERSSTDTQYF.

This clonotype was seen a few times. J is TRBJ2-7 and V is TRBV10-3; 10 positions agree with TRBD1. Unmatched junction bases numbered 6, after V lost 8 bases and J lost 5 bases. CDR1 is ENHRY and CDR2 is SYGVKD in the germline V gene. The CDR3 is 13 residues long. The CDR3 region is CAIGPGTGDEQYF. In nucleotides, the CDR3 is TGTGCCATCGGGCCCGGGACAGGGGACGAGCAGTACTTC.

This clonotype has a handful of counts. This sequence joins TRBV25-1 and TRBJ2-7, with TRBD2 matching over 9 bases. Germline-derived CDR1 and CDR2 are MGHDK and SYGVNS. The CDR3 is made up of 15 amino acids. J gave up 3 bases and V 3 bases, and 6 bases lay outside the gene matches. The CDR3 protein is CASSDRSSGDYEQYF. The CDR3, as DNA: TGTGCCAGCAGTGATCGGTCTAGCGGGGACTACGAGCAGTACTTC.

This clonotype showed up many times. The J gene is TRBJ2-7, the V gene TRBV5-1, with D unresolved. Trimming removed 1 base from V and 5 bases from J, with 7 bases in between. CDR1 and CDR2 from the germline V gene are SGHRS and YFSETQ. This CDR3 comprises 12 residues. In DNA, the CDR3 is TGCGCCAGCAGCTTGTTTGGCCACGAGCAGTACTTC. This translates into CASSLFGHEQYF. The full variable domain, with the rest looked up from reference TRBV5-1 and TRBJ2-7, is KAGVTQTPRYLIKTRGQQVTLSCSPISGHRSVSWYQQTPGQGLQFLFEYFSETQRNKGNFPGRFSGRQFSNSRSEMNVSTLELGDSALYLCASSLFGHEQYFGPGTRLTVT.

This clonotype was seen ten or more times. The V call is TRBV29-1, the J call TRBJ2-7; the match to TRBD2 covers 7 bases. V trimming: 1 base; J trimming: 2 bases; junction bases outside the gene matches: 2. The CDR3 covers 13 residues. Per the germline V gene, CDR1 is SQVTM and CDR2 is ANQGSEA. CDR3 in amino acids: CSVEGSGPYEQYF. CDR3 nucleotide sequence: TGCAGCGTTGAAGGTAGCGGGCCCTACGAGCAGTACTTC.

The table lists this clonotype with a few counts. The gene calls are TRBV3-1 and TRBJ1-2; D is possibly TRBD1 (5 bases). The CDR3 is made up of 18 amino acids. Trimming removed 3 bases at V and 2 bases at J, with 22 bases between. Germline V gene data show CDR1 as LGHDT and CDR2 as YNNKEL (reference sequence). CDR3: CASSHSSRAGPRNYGYTF. CDR3 DNA sequence: TGTGCCAGCAGCCATAGTTCCCGAGCGGGGCCCCGGAACTATGGCTACACCTTC.

This clonotype was recorded many times. The V gene is TRBV9, the J gene TRBJ1-6; D is undetermined. Trimming shortened V by 4 bases and J by 10 bases, and 18 bases separated the two germline ends. This CDR3 has 15 amino acids. CDR1 and CDR2 from the germline V gene are SGDLS and YYNGEE. CDR3 nucleotides: TGTGCCAGCAGCCCCCGGTGGGGTTCTGGGTCACCCCTCCACTTT. It translates to CASSPRWGSGSPLHF.

The sample holds many counts of this clonotype. The rearrangement uses TRBV7-9 and TRBJ2-3; D not resolved. V shed 1 base and J shed 7 bases, with 12 bases lying between them. Germline V gene data show CDR1 as SEHNR and CDR2 as FQNEAQ (reference sequence). The CDR3 length is 14 residues. The CDR3 protein is CASSLVDGGNTQYF. CDR3 bases: TGTGCCAGCAGCTTAGTGGACGGCGGAAATACGCAGTATTTT. Supplemented by reference TRBV7-9 and TRBJ2-3, the full variable domain reads DTGVSQNPRHKITKRGQNVTFRCDPISEHNRLYWYRQTLGQGPEFLTYFQNEAQLEKSRLLSDRFSAERPKGSFSTLEIQRTEQGDSAMYLCASSLVDGGNTQYFGPGTRLTVL.

As for this clonotype: A much larger clone differs by one base, so this may be a read error. This chain links TRBV19 with TRBJ2-2; D remains ambiguous. This CDR3 is 13 amino acids long. Germline CDR1 reads LNHDA; CDR2 reads SQIVND (reference sequence). CDR3 residues: CGSSISGMGQLFF. The CDR3 DNA reads as TGTGGCAGTAGTATATCAGGAATGGGTCAGCTGTTTTTT.

This clonotype was counted ten times or more. The rearrangement joins TRBV29-1 to TRBJ2-7, with a weak D call TRBD2 (5 bases). The V and J ends lost 0 bases and 5 bases respectively, with 11 bases between them. This CDR3 is 13 amino acids long. CDR1 is SQVTM, CDR2 ANQGSEA, per germline. CDR3 bases: TGCAGCGTTGAAGATCCGGGGTTGCACGAGCAGTACTTC. This encodes CSVEDPGLHEQYF.

A note on this clonotype: This may be a read error: a much more frequent sequence differs by one nucleotide. This rearrangement joins TRBV30 to TRBJ2-3; D ambiguous. The V and J ends lost 5 bases and 0 bases respectively, with 15 bases between them. Germline V lookup: CDR1 GTSNPN, CDR2 SVGIG (reference sequence). The CDR3 runs to 15 residues. In DNA form, the CDR3 reads TGTGCCTGGTATCCCTGGGCCCCGAGCACAGATACGCAGTATTTT. This codes for CAWYPWAPSTDTQYF.

Note on this clonotype: Relative to the germline gene, one junction end is altered; a read error may explain this. The CDR3 DNA reads as TGTGCCGGCAGCACCTACAGCAGCTCTGGAAACACTATATATTTT. It codes for CAGSTYSSSGNTIYF. The chain uses TRBV7-6 and TRBJ1-3; the D is unclear. The germline gives CDR1 SGHVS, CDR2 FNYEAQ. CDR3 length: 15 residues.

This clonotype has ten or more counts. The chain combines TRBV7-6 with TRBJ2-5, with a possible D match to TRBD2 (6 bases). The CDR3 is 15 residues long. The V gene lost 0 bases and the J gene lost 5 bases, with 13 bases spanning the gap. Germline V gives CDR1 SGHVS, CDR2 FNYEAQ. DNA for the CDR3: TGTGCCAGCAGCTTAGCACTAGCCACGTTCGAGACCCAGTACTTC. Translating it yields CASSLALATFETQYF. Complete variable domain (other parts from reference TRBV7-6 and TRBJ2-5): GAGVSQSPRYKVTKRGQDVALRCDPISGHVSLYWYRQALGQGPEFLTYFNYEAQQDKSGLPNDRFSAERPEGSISTLTIQRTEQRDSAMYRCASSLALATFETQYFGPGTRLLVL.

This clonotype was counted ten times or more. The V and J genes are TRBV5-1 and TRBJ2-5; no definite D call. The germline CDR1 and CDR2 sequences are SGHRS and YFSETQ. Trimming shortened V by 0 bases and J by 2 bases, and 11 bases separated the two germline ends. This CDR3 contains 15 residues. CDR3 coding DNA: TGCGCCAGCAGCTTGGTAGAGGCAAGGCAAGAGACCCAGTACTTC. This sequence encodes CASSLVEARQETQYF.

This chain joins TRBV4-3 and TRBJ2-7, with D possibly being TRBD1 (6 bases). The CDR3 extends over 16 amino acids. Germline V gives CDR1 LGHNA, CDR2 YSLEER. V was cut by 5 bases and J by 4 bases, with 21 bases left in between. The CDR3 loop is CASSLSSGVAGYEQYF. The CDR3 nucleotides are TGCGCCAGCAGCTTAAGCTCAGGGGTCGCAGGGTACGAGCAGTACTTC.

This clonotype occurred once. Just one base apart from a much larger clone, this may be a read error. The chain couples TRBV6-6 to TRBJ2-1; tentatively, D is TRBD2 (6 bases). The CDR3 length is 14 residues. Germline V gene lookup returns CDR1 MNHNY and CDR2 SVGAGI (reference sequence). In DNA form, the CDR3 reads TGTGACAGCAGTACGTACCTTCGGGGAGGTGAGCAGTTCTTC. Amino acid sequence: CDSSTYLRGGEQFF.

This clonotype has ten or more counts. CDR3 region: CASTDAGTFYTEAFF. Written as DNA, the CDR3 is TGTGCCAGCACCGACGCCGGGACATTTTACACTGAAGCTTTCTTT. The genes are TRBV12-3 or TRBV12-4 and TRBJ1-1, with D maybe TRBD1 (6 bases). Trimming shortened V by 7 bases and J by 3 bases, and 18 bases separated the two germline ends. CDR3 length: 15 amino acids.

This clonotype was picked up many times. The chain uses TRBV11-2 and TRBJ2-1; D is undetermined. The CDR3 extends over 13 amino acids. Per the germline V gene, CDR1 is SGHAT and CDR2 is FQNNGV. Trimming pared 3 bases from V and 8 bases from J, leaving 11 bases between. CDR3 nucleotides: TGTGCCAGCAGCTTGTGGACGGTTCATGAGCAGTTCTTC. Translation gives CASSLWTVHEQFF.

This chain joins TRBV6-6 and TRBJ2-1; 10 bases are a match to TRBD1. The ends lost 4 bases at V and 10 bases at J; junction bases unmatched: 4. CDR3 length: 13 amino acids. Germline loops: CDR1 MNHNY, CDR2 SVGAGI (reference sequence). This CDR3 is CASSSVTGGEQFF. CDR3 sequence (DNA): TGTGCCAGCAGTTCCGTGACAGGGGGCGAGCAGTTCTTC.